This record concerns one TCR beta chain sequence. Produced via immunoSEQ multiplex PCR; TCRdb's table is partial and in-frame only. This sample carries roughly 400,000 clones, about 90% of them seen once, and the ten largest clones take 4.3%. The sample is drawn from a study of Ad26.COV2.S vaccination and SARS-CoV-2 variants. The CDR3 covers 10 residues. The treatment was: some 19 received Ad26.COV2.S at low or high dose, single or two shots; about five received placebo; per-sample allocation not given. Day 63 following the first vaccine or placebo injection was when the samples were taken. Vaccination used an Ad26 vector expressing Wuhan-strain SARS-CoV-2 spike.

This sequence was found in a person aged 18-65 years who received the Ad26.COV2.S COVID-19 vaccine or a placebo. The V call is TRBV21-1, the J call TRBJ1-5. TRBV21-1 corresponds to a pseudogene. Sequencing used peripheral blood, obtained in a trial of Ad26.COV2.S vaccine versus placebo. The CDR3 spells CASRSRAQHF. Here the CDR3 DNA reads TGTGCCAGCAGGTCCCGGGCCCAGCATTTT.